Listed below are T cell receptor beta chains from one sample, sequenced in a study of shared clonotypes between healthy human individuals. Using immunoSEQ multiplex PCR, the repertoire was profiled, and TCRdb retains in-frame clones only, with some absent. The data hold about a million clones, with 76% observed a single time. The specimen was memory CD4+ T cells sorted from blood. The receptors derive from a man aged 18 to 35 in good health. CDR3s include the opening cysteine and the closing phenylalanine or tryptophan. The order of the fields is D gene, V gene, clone size, J gene, CDR3 DNA, CDR3 protein. A D gene is named only where the DNA matches it firmly. Part of the rows lack a size; the others show once, few, many or a class for expanded clones.

>.|TRBV7-8|.|TRBJ1-1
TGTGCCAGCAGCCTCCTGATGAACACTGAAGCTTTCTTT
CASSLLMNTEAFF
>.|TRBV7-9|once|TRBJ1-2
TGTGCCAGCAGCCCAGGGCAGGGCTATGGCTACACCTTC
CASSPGQGYGYTF
>.|TRBV4-3|.|TRBJ2-2
TGCGCCAGCAGCCAAGGATTAGGAGGTACCGGGGAGCTGTTTTTT
CASSQGLGGTGELFF
>TRBD1|TRBV7-2|.|TRBJ1-2
TGTGCCAGCAGCTTTAAGGGGGCGGGAGGCTACACCTTC
CASSFKGAGGYTF
>TRBD1|TRBV4-1|.|TRBJ1-1
TGCGCCAGCAGCCAGAGACAGGGGTTCTTGGGCACTGAAGCTTTCTTT
CASSQRQGFLGTEAFF
>.|TRBV5-1|.|TRBJ2-1
TGCGCCAGCAGCCCCCGGGACAAGACCTACAATGAGCAGTTCTTC
CASSPRDKTYNEQFF
>.|TRBV18|.|TRBJ2-7
TGTGCCAGCTCACCACAACGGCAGGGTAAAGACGAGCAGTACTTC
CASSPQRQGKDEQYF
>.|TRBV5-1|.|TRBJ2-7
TGCGCCAGCAGCCCTCAGCCCAGCTCCTACGAGCAGTACTTC
CASSPQPSSYEQYF
>.|TRBV9|.|TRBJ1-4
TGTGCCAGCAGCGGAGGAAGGACAGTTTCTAATGAAAAACTGTTTTTT
CASSGGRTVSNEKLFF
>TRBD1|TRBV10-1|.|TRBJ2-7
TGCGCCAGTAGCGATCAGGGGGCGACCGAGCAGTACTTC
CASSDQGATEQYF